The next 16 T cell receptor beta chains were all read from a single sample in a study of T cells after yellow fever vaccination (dated by TCRdb to between 2018 and 2020). What this sample's treatment or condition label stands for: live attenuated yellow fever vaccine strain. The library was made by 5' RACE. Sequencing relied on an Illumina HiSeq 2500. Using fastp at Q25 and MiXCR, TCRdb reprocessed the public reads and kept productive beta chains. Identical CDR3 protein sequences are pooled into one entry, listed with their most common genes and DNA. The sample includes hundreds of thousands of distinct CDR3 sequences, with approximately 12% observed a single time. The ten largest clones represent around an eighth of the sample. The sequences come from PBMCs, collected on the day of the yellow fever booster vaccination. These TCRs come from a man aged 25 to 40 who received the YFV17D yellow fever vaccine.

There are a few counts of this clonotype. The rearrangement joins TRBV11-2 to TRBJ2-5; 10 nucleotides line up with TRBD2. V dropped 3 bases and J dropped 8; count of bases not matched to a gene: 9. This CDR3 has 15 amino acids. Germline CDR1 is SGHAT and CDR2 is FQNNGV. CDR3 amino acids: CASSFHASGGVTQYF. As DNA, the CDR3 is TGTGCCAGCAGCTTTCATGCTAGCGGGGGAGTAACCCAGTACTTC.

The chain is built from TRBV7-2 and TRBJ2-7; 10 bases agree with TRBD2. Germline CDR1 and CDR2: SGHTA and FQGNSA. V lost 7 bases and J lost 5; bases outside the gene matches: 14. The CDR3 covers 16 residues. Here the CDR3 reads CASTPSGSSWTNEQYF. DNA of the CDR3: TGTGCCAGCACCCCTAGCGGGAGCAGTTGGACCAACGAGCAGTACTTC.

This clonotype was recorded only once. This chain joins TRBV6-5 and TRBJ2-4; D gene unclear. V dropped 2 bases and J dropped 11 bases, with 7 bases sitting between them. The CDR3 is 11 residues long. Germline values: CDR1 MNHEY, CDR2 SVGAGI. The CDR3: CASSYRAVQYF. Here the CDR3 DNA reads TGTGCCAGCAGTTACAGGGCAGTTCAGTACTTC.

In this sample, this clonotype turned up a few times. V gene TRBV29-1 combines with J gene TRBJ2-7; no clear D gene. The germline V and J ends were trimmed by 4 bases and 2 bases, with 6 bases remaining between them. CDR3 length: 11 amino acids. CDR1 SQVTM and CDR2 ANQGSEA come from the germline V gene. CDR3 bases: TGCAGCGTTGCTATCCCCTACGAGCAGTACTTC. It translates to CSVAIPYEQYF.

This clonotype was counted a few times. The gene calls are TRBV9 and TRBJ2-2, with 8 positions matching TRBD2. J gave up 7 bases and V 0 bases, and 11 bases lay outside the gene matches. The CDR3 contains 17 residues. The germline V gene has CDR1 SGDLS and CDR2 YYNGEE. CDR3 in amino acids: CASSVGPAGEVSGELFF. The CDR3 DNA is TGTGCCAGCAGCGTAGGGCCAGCGGGAGAAGTTAGCGGGGAGCTGTTTTTT.

This clonotype came up a few times. The rearrangement links TRBV29-1 to TRBJ2-3; D gene unclear. The germline V gene encodes CDR1 SQVTM and CDR2 ANQGSEA. The V end was cut by 3 bases, the J end by 2 bases, with 6 bases between. The CDR3 has 12 residues. CDR3 nucleotide sequence: TGCAGCGTTGACGGCGACACAGATACGCAGTATTTT. Translated, it gives CSVDGDTDTQYF.

This clonotype occurred a few times. This rearrangement joins TRBV7-2 to TRBJ1-3; D perhaps matches TRBD1 (5 bases). CDR3 size: 17 residues. Trimming left V 5 bases short and J 0 bases short, with 17 bases between. CDR1 and CDR2 from the germline V gene are SGHTA and FQGNSA. CDR3 coding DNA: TGTGCCAGCAGCCTAAGGGGACCCTCCTTCTCTGGAAACACCATATATTTT. Protein product: CASSLRGPSFSGNTIYF.

The chain combines TRBV6-5 with TRBJ1-5, with D possibly TRBD1 on 5 matching bases. V gave up 4 bases and J gave up 2 bases, with 18 bases separating them. The CDR3 totals 17 residues. CDR1 and CDR2 from the germline V gene are MNHEY and SVGAGI. CDR3 in DNA: TGTGCCAGCAGTTCGGGAACCCCGGGGGTGCGCAATCAGCCCCAGCATTTT. Translated: CASSSGTPGVRNQPQHF.

This chain joins TRBV7-9 and TRBJ2-1, with 9 bases lining up with TRBD2. V lost 5 bases to trimming and J lost 9 bases; unmatched junction nucleotides: 11. CDR1 and CDR2 (germline): SEHNR, FQNEAQ (reference sequence). The CDR3 covers 15 residues. The CDR3 nucleotides read TGTGCCAGCAGCCCCACGGCTAGCGGGAAAGGTGAGCAGTTCTTC. Its protein product is CASSPTASGKGEQFF.

The genes are TRBV6-2 or TRBV6-3 and TRBJ2-5; no clear D gene. The V and J ends lost 5 bases and 4 bases respectively, with 11 bases between them. The CDR3 contains 13 residues. Per the germline V gene, CDR1 is MNHEY and CDR2 is SVGEGT. The CDR3 DNA is TGTGCCAGCAGTCACCCGGGTATAGAGACCCAGTACTTC. Its translation: CASSHPGIETQYF.

This clonotype was seen more than once but under ten times. The chain links TRBV10-1 to TRBJ2-7; TRBD1 or TRBD2 may be the D gene (6 bases each). There are 18 residues in the CDR3. Germline loops: CDR1 WNHNN, CDR2 SYGVQD (reference sequence). The V end was cut by 8 bases, the J end by 1 base, with 27 bases between. CDR3: CASPGVGQGQISSYEQYF. Written as DNA, the CDR3 is TGCGCCAGCCCGGGAGTCGGACAAGGACAGATATCTTCCTACGAGCAGTACTTC.

There are a few counts of this clonotype. This sequence joins TRBV3-1 and TRBJ2-3; D is unresolved. Between the trimmed V and J ends, which lost 1 base and 7 bases, there was a span of 9 bases. Per the germline V gene, CDR1 is LGHDT and CDR2 is YNNKEL (reference sequence). The CDR3 is 13 amino acids. CDR3 sequence reads: CASSQAVRNTQYF. The CDR3, as DNA: TGTGCCAGCAGCCAAGCGGTGCGTAATACGCAGTATTTT.

The rearrangement uses TRBV10-3 and TRBJ2-7; 8 positions match TRBD1. The V and J ends lost 4 bases and 2 bases, in that order; junction bases with no gene match: 10. The length of the CDR3 is 16 residues. CDR1 and CDR2 from the germline V gene are ENHRY and SYGVKD. DNA for the CDR3: TGTGCCATCAGTGGTCCCCGGACAGGGCTCACCTACGAGCAGTACTTC. Protein product: CAISGPRTGLTYEQYF.

V gene TRBV5-5 combines with J gene TRBJ2-1; TRBD1 agrees at 7 bases. This CDR3 comprises 17 residues. The germline V gene encodes CDR1 SGHKS and CDR2 YYEKEE (reference sequence). V gave up 1 base and J gave up 1 base; unmatched junction bases: 8. CDR3 bases: TGTGCCAGCAGCTTGAGGGGCAAGACAGGGTCCTACAATGAGCAGTTCTTC. As protein: CASSLRGKTGSYNEQFF.

This clonotype has a handful of counts. The V call is TRBV4-3, the J call TRBJ2-2; 10 bases are a match to TRBD1. The CDR3 has 16 residues. The germline V gene encodes CDR1 LGHNA and CDR2 YSLEER. Trimming at V came to 5 bases and at J to 6 bases, leaving 9 bases not matched to a gene. The DNA for the CDR3 is TGCGCCAGCAGCGGCGGACAGGGGGTGATGGCCGGGGAGCTGTTTTTT. It codes for CASSGGQGVMAGELFF.

This clonotype occurred a few times. This chain connects TRBV2 to TRBJ2-2; 7 nucleotides match TRBD2. CDR1 SNHLY and CDR2 FYNNEI come from the germline V gene. This CDR3 region has 13 residues. V shed 10 bases and J 5 bases; nucleotides not matched to a gene: 7. The CDR3 spells CATPGTNTGELFF. The CDR3 DNA follows: TGTGCCACCCCCGGGACTAATACCGGGGAGCTGTTTTTT.